This T cell receptor beta chain was retrieved from a study of CD8 T cells in Susac syndrome. RNA totalling about 0.5 to 1 ug underwent reverse transcription with random hexamers. TCRdb reanalysed the immunoSEQ multiplex PCR reads using MiXCR and keeps one entry per CDR3 protein. Found here are some 120,000 distinct CDR3 sequences, around 94% of them singletons; the top ten hold 0.2% to 0.25%. CDR1 SNHLY and CDR2 FYNNEI come from the germline V gene. Losses at the gene ends were 9 bases for V and 0 bases for J; bases not matched to a gene: 4. This CDR3 contains 14 residues. This clonotype was recorded once.

The V gene is TRBV2, the J gene TRBJ2-7, with 11 nucleotides matching TRBD2. The sample comprised CD8+ T cells from PBMCs. This clonotype was sampled from a human donor with Susac syndrome. The CDR3 DNA follows: TGTGCCAGTATCGGGACTAGCGGCTCCTACGAGCAGTACTTC. It specifies CASIGTSGSYEQYF.